The entry below gives a single T cell receptor (beta chain) sequence along with its context. Its antigen is currently unknown. This specimen belongs to a study of T-cell memory formation after mild COVID-19. 5'RACE with constant-segment primers built TCRalpha and TCRbeta cDNA libraries with UMIs. Each CDR3 protein gets one entry after TCRdb re-called the 5' RACE reads with MiXCR. The data hold over 150,000 distinct CDR3 sequences, with about a fifth observed a single time. Study conclusions and caveats: Prior to infection, memory already included some responding clones, suggesting cross-reactive memory joined.

This CDR3 contains 12 residues. V dropped 0 bases and J dropped 3 bases, with 3 bases sitting between them. Looked up from germline, CDR1 is SGDLS and CDR2 is YYNGEE. The chain couples TRBV9 to TRBJ1-2, with D uncertain. The source material was PBMCs or a T cell subset sorted from them (not recorded which). The TCR sequence derives from an adult woman who had mild COVID-19 (a few samples of this study predate the infection). Cell type and time point are not known. The DNA for the CDR3 is TGTGCCAGCAGCGTAGGGGACTATGGCTACACCTTC. This translates into CASSVGDYGYTF.